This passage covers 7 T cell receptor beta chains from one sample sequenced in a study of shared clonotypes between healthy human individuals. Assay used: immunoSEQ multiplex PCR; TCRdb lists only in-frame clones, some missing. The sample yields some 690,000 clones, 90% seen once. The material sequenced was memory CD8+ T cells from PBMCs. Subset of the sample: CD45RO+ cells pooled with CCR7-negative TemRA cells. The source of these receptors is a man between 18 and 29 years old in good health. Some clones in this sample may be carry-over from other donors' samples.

CDR3 region: CASSGSGGRSITEAFF. CDR3 in DNA: TGCGCCAGCAGCGGAAGTGGGGGGCGCAGCATAACTGAAGCTTTCTTT. This chain links TRBV4-1 with TRBJ1-1, with D possibly being TRBD1 (6 bases). Trimming left V 5 bases short and J 5 bases short, with 21 bases between. CDR1 is MGHRA and CDR2 is YSYEKL in the germline V gene. The CDR3 spans 16 residues.

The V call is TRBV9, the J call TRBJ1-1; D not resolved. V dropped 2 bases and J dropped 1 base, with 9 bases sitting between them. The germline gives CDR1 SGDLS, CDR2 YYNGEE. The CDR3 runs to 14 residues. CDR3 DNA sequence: TGTGCCAGCAGCGTCATACCTGCGAACACTGAAGCTTTCTTT. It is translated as CASSVIPANTEAFF. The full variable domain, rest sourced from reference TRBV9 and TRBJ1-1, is DSGVTQTPKHLITATGQRVTLRCSPRSGDLSVYWYQQSLDQGLQFLIQYYNGEERAKGNILERFSAQQFPDLHSELNLSSLELGDSALYFCASSVIPANTEAFFGQGTRLTVV.

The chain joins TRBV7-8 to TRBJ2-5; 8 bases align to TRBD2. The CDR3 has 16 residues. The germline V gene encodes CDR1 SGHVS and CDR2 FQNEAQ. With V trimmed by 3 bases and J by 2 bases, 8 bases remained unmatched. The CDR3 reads CASSFLGLGLQETQYF. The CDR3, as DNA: TGTGCCAGCAGCTTCTTGGGACTAGGTTTGCAAGAGACCCAGTACTTC.

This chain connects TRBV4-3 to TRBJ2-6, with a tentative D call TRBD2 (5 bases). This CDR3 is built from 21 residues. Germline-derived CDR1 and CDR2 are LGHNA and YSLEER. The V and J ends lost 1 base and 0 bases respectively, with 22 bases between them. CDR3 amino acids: CASSQVWVRDKVLSGANVLTF. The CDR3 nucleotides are TGCGCCAGCAGCCAAGTTTGGGTCCGGGATAAAGTGCTCTCTGGGGCCAACGTCCTGACTTTC.

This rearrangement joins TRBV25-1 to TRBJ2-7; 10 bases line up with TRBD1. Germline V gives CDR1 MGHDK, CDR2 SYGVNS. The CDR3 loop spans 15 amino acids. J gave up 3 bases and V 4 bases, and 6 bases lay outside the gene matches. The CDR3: CASSARQGADYEQYF. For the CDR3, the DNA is TGTGCCAGCAGTGCAAGACAGGGGGCAGACTACGAGCAGTACTTC.

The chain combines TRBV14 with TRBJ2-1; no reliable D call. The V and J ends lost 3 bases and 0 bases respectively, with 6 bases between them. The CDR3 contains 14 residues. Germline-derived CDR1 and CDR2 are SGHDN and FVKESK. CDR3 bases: TGTGCCAGCAGCCACTGGAGCTCCTACAATGAGCAGTTCTTC. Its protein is CASSHWSSYNEQFF.

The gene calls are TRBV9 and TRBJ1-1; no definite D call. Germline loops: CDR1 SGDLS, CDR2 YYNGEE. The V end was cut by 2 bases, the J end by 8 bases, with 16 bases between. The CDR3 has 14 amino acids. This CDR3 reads CASSVLRTAREAFF. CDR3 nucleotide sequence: TGTGCCAGCAGCGTCCTAAGGACCGCCCGAGAAGCTTTCTTT.